This T cell receptor (beta chain) appears in the sequencing data of a study of blood T cell repertoires in COVID-19. Authors' processing steps: Amplification with reference gene primers provided the estimates of nucleated cell counts. Generated by immunoSEQ multiplex PCR, the TCRdb table keeps only in-frame clones and is missing some. V, J and clone size are taken as reported in that table, and D and trimming were inferred from the DNA itself. The sample consists of some 270,000 clones, about 88% of them appearing once. Trimming pared 5 bases from V and 3 bases from J, leaving 17 bases between. The CDR3 is 16 residues long. The germline V gene has CDR1 SGHNT and CDR2 YENEEA. Participants were placed into cohorts based on the clinical history they reported. It was within 2 weeks before study entry that exposed participants met a COVID-19 case.

The rearrangement links TRBV11-3 to TRBJ1-5; possibly TRBD1 for D (6 bases). The receptor was isolated from a woman aged 45-65 years who had been exposed to COVID-19. Sequencing used PBMCs or T cells enriched from blood (not recorded which). In DNA, the CDR3 is TGTGCCAGCAGCCCTCCAAAACAGGGTTACAATCAGCCCCAGCATTTT. As protein: CASSPPKQGYNQPQHF.